This T cell receptor (beta chain) derives from a study of CD8+ T cells in alopecia areata. Overall study: The protocol delivered tofacitinib for 6 to 18 months, then withdrew it for 6 months.

Germline CDR1 SNHLY, CDR2 FYNNEI. The CDR3 is 11 residues long. Trimming took off 4 bases at V and 4 bases at J, with 5 bases between the two ends. It was cDNA, reverse transcribed from extracted RNA, that served as the sequencing template. Produced via immunoSEQ multiplex PCR; TCRdb's table is partial and in-frame only. The sample lists about 91,000 clones, under 45% occurring once. With regard to this clone: The identical CDR3 is also encoded by other nucleotide sequences in the sample.

The receptor was isolated from a human donor with alopecia areata. The chain uses TRBV2 and TRBJ2-7; D is unresolved. Specimen: CD4+ T cells sorted from blood. CDR3 sequence: CASSGAYEQYF. DNA of the CDR3: TGTGCCAGCAGTGGAGCGTACGAGCAGTACTTC.